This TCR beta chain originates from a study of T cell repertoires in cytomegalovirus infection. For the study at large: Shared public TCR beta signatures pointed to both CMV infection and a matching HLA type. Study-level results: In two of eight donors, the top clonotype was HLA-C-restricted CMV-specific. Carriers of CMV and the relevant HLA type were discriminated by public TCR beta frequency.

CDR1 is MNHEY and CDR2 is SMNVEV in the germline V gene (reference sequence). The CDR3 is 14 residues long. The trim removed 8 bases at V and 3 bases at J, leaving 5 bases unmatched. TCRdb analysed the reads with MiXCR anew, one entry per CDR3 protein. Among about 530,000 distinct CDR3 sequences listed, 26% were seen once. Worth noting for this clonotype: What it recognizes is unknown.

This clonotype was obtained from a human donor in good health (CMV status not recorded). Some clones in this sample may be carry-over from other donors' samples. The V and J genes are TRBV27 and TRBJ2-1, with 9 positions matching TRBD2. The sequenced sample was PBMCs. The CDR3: CASYPTSGYNEQFF. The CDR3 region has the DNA TGTGCCAGCTATCCGACTAGCGGCTACAATGAGCAGTTCTTC.